Presented here are 26 T cell receptor beta chains from one specimen sequenced in a study of cytomegalovirus exposure and HLA in healthy donors. The study ran its PCR with 60 Vbeta and 13 Jbeta primers. Profiling relied on immunoSEQ multiplex PCR, and the TCRdb table lists in-frame clones only, not all of them. The sample records around 180,000 clones, roughly three quarters being singletons. The sequenced material came from PBMCs. The receptor set was obtained from a woman aged 45-60 years in good health and CMV-seronegative.

The J gene is TRBJ1-4, the V gene TRBV6-6; possible D gene TRBD1, 6 bases. Germline assignment: CDR1 MNHNY and CDR2 SVGAGI (reference sequence). Trimming stripped 7 bases from V and 7 bases from J, with 19 bases between. The CDR3 is 15 amino acids. Here the CDR3 reads CASKDLRGLGEKLFF. The CDR3 bases are TGTGCCAGCAAAGACCTCAGGGGTTTGGGTGAAAAACTGTTTTTT.

This clone was detected a few times. The J gene is TRBJ1-4, the V gene TRBV4-3; no reliable D call. Trimming shortened V by 0 bases and J by 8 bases, and 25 bases separated the two germline ends. The CDR3 covers 19 residues. CDR1 is LGHNA and CDR2 is YSLEER in the germline V gene. CDR3 loop: CASSQDMGRSSQIWEKLFF. CDR3 nucleotide sequence: TGCGCCAGCAGCCAAGATATGGGCAGGTCATCTCAAATTTGGGAAAAACTGTTTTTT.

The chain employs TRBV7-2 and TRBJ2-1; D unresolved. Germline CDR1 SGHTA, CDR2 FQGNSA. The CDR3 runs to 13 residues. Trimming shortened V by 3 bases and J by 4 bases, and 7 bases separated the two germline ends. CDR3 protein: CASSFASYNEQFF. CDR3 DNA sequence: TGTGCCAGCAGCTTTGCTAGTTACAATGAGCAGTTCTTC.

This chain connects TRBV7-9 to TRBJ1-1; D not certain. The germline V and J ends were trimmed by 4 bases and 1 base, with 7 bases remaining between them. CDR3 length equals 13 residues. The germline CDR1 and CDR2 sequences are SEHNR and FQNEAQ (reference sequence). In DNA, the CDR3 is TGTGCCAGCAGCTCGACATCGAACACTGAAGCTTTCTTT. Amino acid sequence: CASSSTSNTEAFF.

CDR3 residues: CASSYRELFF. For the CDR3, the DNA is TGTGCCAGCAGTTATAGGGAGCTGTTTTTT. The V and J genes are TRBV6-6 and TRBJ2-2; D is undetermined. The CDR3 is 10 residues long. The V and J ends lost 3 bases and 9 bases respectively, with 2 bases between them. Looked up from germline, CDR1 is MNHNY and CDR2 is SVGAGI (reference sequence).

The chain has TRBV4-1 and TRBJ2-7; perhaps TRBD2 as D (5 bases). V was trimmed by 3 bases and J by 1 base, leaving 16 bases between them. The CDR3 spans 16 residues. Germline V lookup: CDR1 MGHRA, CDR2 YSYEKL. This CDR3 reads CASSQTQGLASYEQYF. The CDR3 DNA is TGCGCCAGCAGCCAGACCCAAGGACTCGCTTCCTACGAGCAGTACTTC.

This chain uses TRBV6-1 with TRBJ2-6, with D possibly being TRBD2 (6 bases). With 3 bases removed from V and 0 bases from J, the gap between germline ends came to 15 bases. The CDR3 runs to 18 residues. Germline assignment: CDR1 MNHNS and CDR2 SASEGT. In DNA, the CDR3 is TGTGCCAGCAGTGACGGGGCAGGGAGGCGCTCTGGGGCCAACGTCCTGACTTTC. It specifies CASSDGAGRRSGANVLTF.

The gene calls are TRBV7-9 and TRBJ1-4, with 10 positions matching TRBD1. Trimming removed 5 bases from V and 11 bases from J; junction bases left unmatched: 11. The CDR3 has 15 amino acids. Per germline, CDR1 SEHNR and CDR2 FQNEAQ (reference sequence). Written as DNA, the CDR3 is TGTGCCAGCAGCGCCCCCGGGACAGGGGTAGGGAAACTGTTTTTT. Amino acids: CASSAPGTGVGKLFF.

The chain employs TRBV5-1 and TRBJ2-7; the match to TRBD1 covers 7 bases. Germline V gives CDR1 SGHRS, CDR2 YFSETQ. The J segment lost 0 bases and the V segment lost 0 bases, leaving 6 bases of the junction unmatched. The CDR3 has 16 residues. The CDR3 region is CASSLAPGGNSYEQYF. The CDR3 DNA is TGCGCCAGCAGCTTGGCCCCAGGGGGAAACTCCTACGAGCAGTACTTC.

This sequence joins TRBV6-1 and TRBJ2-3, with no clear D. CDR3 size: 14 residues. Germline V gene sequence: CDR1 MNHNS, CDR2 SASEGT. Trimming removed 1 base from V and 6 bases from J, with 11 bases in between. This chain's CDR3 is CASSEVPLRDTQYF. The CDR3 region has the DNA TGTGCCAGCAGTGAAGTTCCGCTCCGGGATACGCAGTATTTT.

The chain is built from TRBV7-3 and TRBJ2-1; 9 nucleotides agree with TRBD1. The V and J ends lost 5 bases and 9 bases, in that order; junction bases with no gene match: 8. The CDR3 is 14 amino acids. Germline-derived CDR1 and CDR2 are SGHTA and FQGTGA. CDR3 nucleotide sequence: TGTGCCAGCAGCCCTTCGACAGGGGGGGGTGAGCAGTTCTTC. This translates into CASSPSTGGGEQFF.

The rearrangement uses TRBV19 and TRBJ1-3; TRBD1 matches at 11 bases. The CDR3 is 15 residues long. Trimming removed 6 bases from V and 11 bases from J; junction bases left unmatched: 12. Germline V gene sequence: CDR1 LNHDA, CDR2 SQIVND (reference sequence). The CDR3 DNA sequence: TGTGCCAGTAGAAATCCCGGGACAGGGGGTCTCCCCATATATTTT. Protein product: CASRNPGTGGLPIYF. The full variable domain, completed using reference TRBV19 and TRBJ1-3, is DGGITQSPKYLFRKEGQNVTLSCEQNLNHDAMYWYRQDPGQGLRLIYYSQIVNDFQKGDIAEGYSVSREKKESFPLTVTSAQKNPTAFYLCASRNPGTGGLPIYFGEGSWLTVV.

The genes are TRBV13 and TRBJ2-2, with TRBD2 identical over 7 bases. The CDR3 contains 16 residues. Trimming removed 5 bases from V and 4 bases from J; junction bases left unmatched: 10. Per the germline V gene, CDR1 is PRHDT and CDR2 is FYEKMQ (reference sequence). CDR3 nucleotide sequence: TGTGCCAGCAGCCCTCGGACTAGTAAGTCCACCGGGGAGCTGTTTTTT. Translating it yields CASSPRTSKSTGELFF.

The rearrangement joins TRBV11-2 to TRBJ2-3; perhaps TRBD2 as D (5 bases). Trimming removed 1 base at V and 4 bases at J, with 12 bases between. There are 15 residues in the CDR3. Looked up from germline, CDR1 is SGHAT and CDR2 is FQNNGV. CDR3 loop: CASSLGAVEADTQYF. Here the CDR3 DNA reads TGTGCCAGCAGCTTAGGCGCAGTGGAGGCAGATACGCAGTATTTT.

The rearrangement joins TRBV29-1 to TRBJ2-6; a weak D match, TRBD2 (5 bases). CDR1 is SQVTM, CDR2 ANQGSEA, per germline. The CDR3 extends over 16 amino acids. The ends were cut back, 1 base at V and 1 base at J, with 11 bases in the middle. CDR3 protein: CSVEAPGFSGANVLTF. The CDR3 bases are TGCAGCGTTGAAGCGCCGGGGTTTTCTGGGGCCAACGTCCTGACTTTC.

The genes are TRBV5-6 and TRBJ1-2, with TRBD1 as a possible D gene (6 bases). This CDR3 spans 14 amino acids. Germline CDR1 SGHDT, CDR2 YYEEEE. V was pared by 2 bases and J by 2 bases, with 10 bases between. CDR3 amino acids: CASSFDRRNYGYTF. For the CDR3, the DNA is TGTGCCAGCAGCTTCGACAGGCGAAACTATGGCTACACCTTC.

The V call is TRBV19, the J call TRBJ2-1; a possible D gene is TRBD2 (5 bases). CDR1 is LNHDA and CDR2 is SQIVND in the germline V gene (reference sequence). V lost 5 bases, J lost 8 bases, and 13 bases lay in between. CDR3 size: 13 residues. DNA of the CDR3: TGTGCCAGTAGTGTGCGGGCGGGTTATGAGCAGTTCTTC. Translating it yields CASSVRAGYEQFF. Combining the CDR3 with reference TRBV19 and TRBJ2-1 gives the whole variable domain DGGITQSPKYLFRKEGQNVTLSCEQNLNHDAMYWYRQDPGQGLRLIYYSQIVNDFQKGDIAEGYSVSREKKESFPLTVTSAQKNPTAFYLCASSVRAGYEQFFGPGTRLTVL.

V usage is TRBV15 and J usage is TRBJ1-3; D perhaps matches TRBD1 (5 bases). CDR3 length: 17 amino acids. Germline CDR1 LNHNV, CDR2 YYDKDF (reference sequence). The V end lost 0 bases, the J end lost 0 bases, and 12 bases lay between the germline ends. The CDR3 DNA reads as TGTGCCACCAGCAGAGATTACGGGGGTTACTCTGGAAACACCATATATTTT. It translates to CATSRDYGGYSGNTIYF.

The chain links TRBV6-5 to TRBJ1-4; 7 bases are shared with TRBD1. This CDR3 contains 14 residues. CDR1 is MNHEY, CDR2 SVGAGI, per germline. With 0 bases clipped from V and 10 bases from J, the junction kept 5 bases outside the gene matches. The CDR3 DNA sequence: TGTGCCAGCAGTTACTCGGCAGGGGGAGGAAAACTGTTTTTT. It is translated as CASSYSAGGGKLFF.

This chain joins TRBV10-2 and TRBJ1-1; perhaps TRBD1 as D (6 bases). Trimming left V 0 bases short and J 6 bases short, with 8 bases between. The CDR3 covers 13 residues. CDR1 WSHSY and CDR2 SAAADI come from the germline V gene. The CDR3 reads CASSESKGAEAFF. CDR3 in DNA: TGCGCCAGCAGTGAGTCCAAGGGGGCTGAAGCTTTCTTT.

This clone has just one count. The V gene is TRBV7-3, the J gene TRBJ2-2; 10 bases align to TRBD2. Germline CDR1 reads SGHTA; CDR2 reads FQGTGA. J was trimmed by 2 bases and V by 4 bases; bases with no gene match: 4. The CDR3 consists of 16 residues. CDR3 in DNA: TGTGCCAGCAGCTCGGGACTAGCGAAAAACACCGGGGAGCTGTTTTTT. Translation: CASSSGLAKNTGELFF.

The chain is built from TRBV2 and TRBJ2-5; D possibly corresponds to TRBD1 (6 bases). Germline loops: CDR1 SNHLY, CDR2 FYNNEI. The CDR3 loop spans 13 amino acids. The V end was cut by 6 bases, the J end by 1 base, with 9 bases between. CDR3 residues: CASRDSFQETQYF. CDR3 DNA sequence: TGTGCCAGCAGGGACAGCTTCCAAGAGACCCAGTACTTC.

This sequence joins TRBV7-9 and TRBJ1-1, with D possibly being TRBD1 (6 bases). Trimming took off 3 bases at V and 0 bases at J, with 8 bases between the two ends. This CDR3 has 14 amino acids. Germline CDR1 SEHNR, CDR2 FQNEAQ (reference sequence). The CDR3 DNA follows: TGTGCCAGCAGCTTCCAGGGGATGAACACTGAAGCTTTCTTT. This codes for CASSFQGMNTEAFF.

The rearrangement joins TRBV5-4 to TRBJ2-5, with D possibly TRBD2 on 5 matching bases. The length of the CDR3 is 13 residues. V shed 4 bases and J shed 2 bases, with 9 bases lying between them. Germline loops: CDR1 SGHNT, CDR2 YYREEE (reference sequence). For the CDR3, the DNA is TGTGCCAGCAGCGTACCGGGGCAAGAGACCCAGTACTTC. This codes for CASSVPGQETQYF.

The V gene is TRBV15, the J gene TRBJ2-3; the D gene is possibly TRBD1 (5 bases). CDR3 size: 14 residues. Germline V gene lookup returns CDR1 LNHNV and CDR2 YYDKDF (reference sequence). The V end lost 2 bases, the J end lost 7 bases, and 13 bases lay between the germline ends. CDR3 sequence: CATSRPGMENTQYF. CDR3 DNA sequence: TGTGCCACCAGCAGACCAGGGATGGAGAATACGCAGTATTTT.

V is TRBV5-1 and J is TRBJ2-1; D may be TRBD2 (5 bases). CDR1 and CDR2 from the germline V gene are SGHRS and YFSETQ. Trimming shortened V by 0 bases and J by 5 bases, and 15 bases separated the two germline ends. The CDR3 covers 16 residues. The CDR3 region has the DNA TGCGCCAGCAGCTTGGGTGTACTAGGAGCCAACAATGAGCAGTTCTTC. Translated: CASSLGVLGANNEQFF.